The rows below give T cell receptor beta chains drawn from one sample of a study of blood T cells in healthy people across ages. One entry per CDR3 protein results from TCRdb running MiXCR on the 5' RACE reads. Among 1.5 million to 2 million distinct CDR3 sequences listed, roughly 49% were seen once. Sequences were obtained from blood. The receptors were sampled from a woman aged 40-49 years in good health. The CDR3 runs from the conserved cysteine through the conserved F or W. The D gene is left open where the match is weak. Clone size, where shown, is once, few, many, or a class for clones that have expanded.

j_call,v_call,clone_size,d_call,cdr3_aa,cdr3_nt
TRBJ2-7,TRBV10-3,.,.,CAIGQQGSYEQYF,TGTGCCATCGGTCAGCAGGGTTCCTATGAGCAGTACTTC
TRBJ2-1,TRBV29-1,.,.,CSVADRTVSYNEQFF,TGCAGCGTCGCCGACAGGACCGTCTCCTACAATGAGCAGTTCTTC
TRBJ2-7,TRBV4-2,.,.,CASSQEPGNYEQYF,TGTGCCAGCAGCCAGGAACCAGGGAACTACGAGCAGTACTTC
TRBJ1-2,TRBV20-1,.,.,CSATPPLENYGYTF,TGCAGTGCTACACCGCCTCTAGAGAACTATGGCTACACCTTC
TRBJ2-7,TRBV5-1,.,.,CAGSKDRAYEQYF,TGCGCCGGCAGCAAGGACAGAGCCTACGAGCAGTACTTC
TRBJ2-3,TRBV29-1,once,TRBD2,CSVESRLAKDTQYF,TGCAGCGTTGAGTCGCGACTAGCGAAAGATACGCAGTATTTT
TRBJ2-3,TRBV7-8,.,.,CASSFAGQWSQYF,TGTGCCAGCAGCTTCGCGGGACAATGGTCGCAGTATTTT
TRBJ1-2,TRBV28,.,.,CASSLQGQNIYGYTF,TGTGCCAGCAGTTTGCAGGGGCAGAATATCTATGGCTACACCTTC
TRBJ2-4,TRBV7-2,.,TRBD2,CASSTLAGGPLTKNIQYF,TGTGCCAGCAGCACTCTAGCGGGGGGCCCTCTGACCAAAAACATTCAGTACTTC
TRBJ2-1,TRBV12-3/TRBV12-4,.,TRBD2,CASERAGVPYNEQFF,TGTGCCAGCGAGAGAGCGGGGGTTCCCTACAATGAGCAGTTCTTC
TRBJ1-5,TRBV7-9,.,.,CASSKHGSNQPQHF,TGTGCCAGCAGCAAGCACGGAAGCAATCAGCCCCAGCATTTT
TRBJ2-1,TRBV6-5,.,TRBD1,CASRRPGQVRNEQFF,TGTGCCAGCAGACGACCGGGACAGGTTCGTAATGAGCAGTTCTTC
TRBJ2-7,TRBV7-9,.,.,CASSLALTANEQYF,TGTGCCAGCAGCTTAGCGCTTACAGCTAACGAGCAGTACTTC
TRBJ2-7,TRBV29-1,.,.,CSVEWAEGEKYEQYF,TGCAGCGTTGAGTGGGCGGAAGGGGAGAAGTATGAGCAGTACTTC
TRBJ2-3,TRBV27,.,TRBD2,CASSLSTLAVGTDTQYF,TGTGCCAGCAGTTTAAGTACGCTAGCGGTGGGGACAGATACGCAGTATTTT
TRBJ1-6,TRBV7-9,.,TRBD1,CASSFRQGENSPLHF,TGTGCCAGCAGCTTCCGACAGGGAGAGAATTCACCCCTCCACTTT
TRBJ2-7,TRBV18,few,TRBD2,CASSPTGAGGSYEQYF,TGTGCCAGCTCCCCGACGGGAGCGGGGGGATCATACGAGCAGTACTTC
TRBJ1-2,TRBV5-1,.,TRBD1,CASSRSGQEGYTF,TGCGCCAGCAGCCGGAGCGGACAGGAGGGCTACACCTTC
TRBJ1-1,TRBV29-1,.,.,CSVDRGPDTEAFF,TGCAGCGTTGATCGGGGCCCGGACACTGAAGCTTTCTTT
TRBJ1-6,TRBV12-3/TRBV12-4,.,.,CASRMRVGEGNSPLHF,TGTGCCAGCAGGATGAGGGTAGGGGAAGGGAATTCACCCCTCCACTTT
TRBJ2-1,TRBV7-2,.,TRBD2,CASSQTSGGGPEQFF,TGTGCCAGCAGCCAGACTAGCGGGGGGGGTCCTGAGCAGTTCTTC
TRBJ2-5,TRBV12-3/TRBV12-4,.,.,CASRRTIQETQYF,TGTGCCAGCAGGAGAACAATCCAAGAGACCCAGTACTTC
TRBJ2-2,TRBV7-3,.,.,CASSLITGMGGELFF,TGTGCCAGCAGCTTAATAACAGGGATGGGCGGGGAGCTGTTTTTT
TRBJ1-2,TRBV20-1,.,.,CSARGYGYTF,TGCAGTGCTAGAGGCTATGGCTACACCTTC
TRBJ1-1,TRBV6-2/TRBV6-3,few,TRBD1,CASSYQVGQGKMNTEAFF,TGTGCCAGCAGTTATCAGGTGGGACAGGGAAAGATGAACACTGAAGCTTTCTTT
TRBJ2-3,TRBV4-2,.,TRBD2,CASSGGTSVYTQYF,TGTGCCAGCAGCGGCGGGACTAGCGTTTATACGCAGTATTTT
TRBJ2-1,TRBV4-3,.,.,CASSQEGNSLKQFF,TGCGCCAGCAGCCAAGAAGGGAACTCCCTCAAGCAGTTCTTC
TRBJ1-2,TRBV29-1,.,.,CSVEGAGGYGYTF,TGCAGCGTTGAAGGGGCCGGGGGCTATGGCTACACCTTC
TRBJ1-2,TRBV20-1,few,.,CSARDSPFGYTF,TGCAGTGCTAGAGATTCACCCTTTGGCTACACCTTC
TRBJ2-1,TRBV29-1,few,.,CSVSSVDEQFF,TGCAGCGTTTCCTCGGTCGATGAGCAGTTCTTC
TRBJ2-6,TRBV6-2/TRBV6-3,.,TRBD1,CASSQITGGSSAGANVLTF,TGTGCCAGCAGTCAAATCACAGGGGGCTCTAGCGCTGGGGCCAACGTCCTGACTTTC
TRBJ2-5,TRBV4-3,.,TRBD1,CASSQEGGRGRETQYF,TGCGCCAGCAGCCAAGAAGGGGGCAGGGGCCGGGAGACCCAGTACTTC